The clone carrying this T cell receptor beta chain showed up just a few times. Its target is unknown. This specimen belongs to a study of T-cell memory formation after mild COVID-19. Study details: The TCR clusters were mostly specific to one donor.

J lost 3 bases, V lost 4 bases, and 7 bases had no gene match. Looked up from germline, CDR1 is KGHDR and CDR2 is SFDVKD. This CDR3 spans 16 amino acids. A single record per CDR3 protein comes from TCRdb applying MiXCR to the 5' RACE reads. The data hold fewer than 700,000 distinct CDR3 sequences, with about 20% observed a single time. Study-level results: CM and EM subsets held most contracting CD4+ clones; EMRA held CD8+ ones.

The genes are TRBV24-1 and TRBJ2-3; 9 bases align to TRBD2. This TCR was recovered from an adult woman who had mild COVID-19 (a few samples of this study predate the infection). Cell type and time point are not known. Material for sequencing was PBMCs or a T cell subset sorted from them (not recorded which). CDR3 residues: CATSELTLAGTDTQYF. Here the CDR3 DNA reads TGTGCCACCAGTGAGCTAACACTAGCGGGTACAGATACGCAGTATTTT.